This T cell receptor beta chain derives from a study of neurological immune-mediated disorders. Looking at the study overall: Multiple sclerosis patients numbered around 34, with approximately 31 relapsing-remitting and 3 secondary progressive.

The CDR3 sequence is 19 residues long. Germline CDR1 SGDLS, CDR2 YYNGEE. V shed 2 bases and J 0 bases; nucleotides not matched to a gene: 10. Overall study results and limits: Healthy controls had more TCR clonal expansion than multiple sclerosis, which showed the least, whereas HTLV-1-associated myelopathy showed the most. It was the repertoires of 18 of 34 multiple sclerosis patients that phylogenetic grouping placed in one related-CDR3 cluster, which is a possible signature.

5'RACE with 10-nucleotide random UMIs produced the cDNA. TCRdb fed the 5' RACE reads into MiXCR, producing one record per CDR3 protein. The table shows roughly 76,000 distinct CDR3 sequences, with about 3% occurring only once. This clonotype was seen many times. What it binds is not known. Sequencing was done on a sample of PBMCs. This receptor was obtained from a woman between 50 and 59 years old with multiple sclerosis. The chain has TRBV9 and TRBJ2-1; 11 bases agree with TRBD1. CDR3 nucleotide sequence: TGTGCCAGCAGCGTTACCGGGACAGGGGGGCTCAGCTCCTACAATGAGCAGTTCTTC. It yields the protein CASSVTGTGGLSSYNEQFF.